This T cell receptor beta chain was identified during a study of OX40 agonist ivuxolimab in advanced cancers. Regarding the research as a whole: Ivuxolimab was an agonistic, fully human IgG2 monoclonal antibody directed against OX40 (CD134), a costimulatory receptor. Intravenous ivuxolimab was administered to patients every 2 weeks at six dose levels: 0.01, 0.1, 0.3, 1.5, 3 and 10 mg/kg. Of the roughly 50 dose-escalation patients, hepatocellular carcinoma was present in approximately 20, melanoma in about 15, renal cell carcinoma in 9 and head and neck cancer in 9. In the dose-escalation cohort, around four fifths of patients were male, and the mean age was roughly 56 years with a range of about 20 to 80. Prior anti-PD-1, anti-PD-L1 or anti-CTLA-4 therapy was permitted, and checkpoint inhibitors had been received by less than 45% of dose-escalation patients. Partial responses were achieved by three dose-escalation patients, of whom one had hepatocellular carcinoma and two had cutaneous melanoma. The purpose of peripheral TCRbeta sequencing was to test whether ivuxolimab changed TCR sequence diversity and led to clonal T-cell expansion. The paper covers the monotherapy dose-escalation part of the phase I ivuxolimab trial, which included N of about 51 patients. Paper-wide results and their limitations: Low levels of normalized T-cell clonal expansion were also seen in some patients who did not respond. In partial responders in the 0.1-3.0 mg/kg groups, normalized peripheral clonal expansion was found to be among the lowest, especially among CD8+ T cells. Clonal expansion of both CD4+ and CD8+ blood T cells was observed from baseline to week 6 at doses 0.1 to 3.0 mg/kg. After ivuxolimab, more expanded clones were found on average in CD8+ T cells than in CD4+ T cells. Which antigens the clonally expanded peripheral T cells were specific for was not determined.

On this clone itself: Its antigen specificity is not known. Base qualities are missing; no much larger clone stands one base away.

Patients with a history of autoimmune disease or receiving systemic immunosuppression were excluded from the trial. Peripheral blood for TCR sequencing was drawn from every dose cohort at baseline, at cycle 4 day 1 and at cycle 7 day 1. The samples were taken from a phase I, first-in-human, multicenter, open-label dose-escalation trial of ivuxolimab. Adults with locally advanced or metastatic melanoma, renal cell carcinoma, hepatocellular carcinoma or head and neck squamous cell carcinoma were enrolled in the trial. Before TCR sequencing, CD4+ T cells and CD8+ T cells were sorted from peripheral blood as separate populations. V loses 0 bases of germline sequence and J loses 5 bases, and the interval between the two ends is 10 bases. The CDR3 starts with the cysteine, ends with the phenylalanine, and has 14 residues. Only the CDR3 DNA is retained, 42 bases long and in frame from the first base. Based on the germline V gene (reference sequence), the CDR1 and CDR2 sequences are MNHNY and SVGAGI.

Genomic DNA was extracted from sorted cells for sequencing of the TCRbeta CDR3 region. The immunoSEQ Assay was used to sequence the TCRbeta CDR3 regions. The clones in this table, taken by TCRdb from immuneACCESS, are in-frame only. Not every clone is retained; where verified, under half of the shortfall comes from an unresolved V gene, and the cause of the rest is unknown. Across this sample there are about 24,000 clones, with 65% to 85% seen only once. The ten top clones hold over 10% of the sample. This receptor was identified in an adult with an advanced solid tumor such as melanoma, head and neck, liver or kidney cancer. The V and J genes are TRBV6-6 and TRBJ1-1, and possibly TRBD1, on 5 matching bases. The sequences come from CD4+ or CD8+ T cells sorted from blood, collected in a trial of the OX40 agonist ivuxolimab. The CDR3 reads CASSYSPGETEAFF. In nucleotide form, the sequence is TGTGCCAGCAGTTACTCTCCGGGGGAGACTGAAGCTTTCTTT.